This T cell receptor (beta chain) stems from a study of blood T cell repertoires in COVID-19. Study at large: Samples of COVID-19 (acute and convalescent) were obtained from the United States, Italy and Spain.

As handled by the study authors: It was from reference gene primer amplification that nucleated cell counts were estimated. This table comes from immunoSEQ multiplex PCR, and its TCRdb copy is limited to in-frame clones, with some not included. V, J and clone size reflect that table, while D and trimming were determined from the DNA. The data contain 65,000 to 85,000 clones, roughly 80% of them singletons. The germline V gene has CDR1 SGHKS and CDR2 YYEKEE (reference sequence). V lost 0 bases, J lost 8 bases, and 8 bases lay in between. The CDR3 has 12 amino acids. V usage is TRBV5-5 and J usage is TRBJ1-2, with no clear D. The clonotype originates from a woman aged 55-69 years with acute or convalescent COVID-19. The sequenced sample was peripheral blood. The CDR3 sequence: CASSLETDGYTF. Written as DNA, the CDR3 is TGTGCCAGCAGCTTGGAAACAGACGGCTACACCTTC.